Below are 20 T cell receptor beta chains sequenced from a single sample in a study of shared T cell receptors in the human thymus. Using immunoSEQ multiplex PCR, the repertoire was profiled, and TCRdb retains in-frame clones only, with some absent. The sample comprises approximately 580,000 clones, 78% of which are singletons, and more than 0.01% rests with the top ten. The same sample was also studied in work on human thymus T cells.

The specimen was thymocytes. These TCRs come from a boy under two years old with a congenital heart defect.

The rearrangement uses TRBV5-1 and TRBJ2-1; 12 positions match TRBD2. V gave up 5 bases and J gave up 6 bases; unmatched junction bases: 9. Looked up from germline, CDR1 is SGHRS and CDR2 is YFSETQ. The CDR3 is made up of 16 amino acids. The CDR3 spells CASRESSGRGPNEQFF. The DNA for the CDR3 is TGCGCCAGCAGAGAATCTAGCGGGAGGGGTCCCAATGAGCAGTTCTTC.

The V gene is TRBV7-2, the J gene TRBJ2-5, with 8 bases lining up with TRBD1. The CDR3 is made up of 18 amino acids. V trimming: 5 bases; J trimming: 3 bases; junction bases outside the gene matches: 17. From germline, CDR1 is SGHTA and CDR2 FQGNSA. CDR3 bases: TGTGCCAGCAGCCCACGTCCAGGGCGGACAGGGCAAGAAGAGACCCAGTACTTC. Amino acids: CASSPRPGRTGQEETQYF.

This chain joins TRBV5-1 and TRBJ2-3, with TRBD2 matching 9 bases. The germline V gene encodes CDR1 SGHRS and CDR2 YFSETQ. V gave up 0 bases and J gave up 5 bases; unmatched junction bases: 10. CDR3 length: 17 amino acids. CDR3 residues: CASSLEAGGPFEDTQYF. CDR3 sequence (DNA): TGCGCCAGCAGCTTGGAGGCGGGAGGGCCTTTTGAAGATACGCAGTATTTT.

The J gene is TRBJ2-2, the V gene TRBV9; the match to TRBD1 covers 8 bases. V lost 5 bases to trimming and J lost 5 bases; unmatched junction nucleotides: 2. Germline CDR1 is SGDLS and CDR2 is YYNGEE. The length of the CDR3 is 13 residues. The chain's CDR3 is CASRGQGTGELFF. CDR3 in DNA: TGTGCCAGCAGAGGACAGGGTACCGGGGAGCTGTTTTTT.

This chain links TRBV11-3 with TRBJ2-3; TRBD2 agrees at 14 bases. The CDR3 has 15 residues. With 5 bases clipped from V and 4 bases from J, the junction kept 2 bases outside the gene matches. Germline V lookup: CDR1 SGHNT, CDR2 YENEEA. In nucleotides, the CDR3 is TGTGCCAGCAGCCCGGGACTAGCGGGAGCAGATACGCAGTATTTT. Translation gives CASSPGLAGADTQYF.

The chain recombines TRBV28 with TRBJ2-5; tentative D call: TRBD1 (5 bases). Germline V lookup: CDR1 MDHEN, CDR2 SYDVKM. The CDR3 is made up of 16 amino acids. Trimming took off 3 bases at V and 0 bases at J, with 14 bases between the two ends. DNA of the CDR3: TGTGCCAGCAGTTTTGGGCGGACACCGTACCAAGAGACCCAGTACTTC. It codes for CASSFGRTPYQETQYF.

The chain uses TRBV21-1 and TRBJ2-7; TRBD2 reflects the table's D call only, with no check against the DNA. TRBV21-1 is given as a pseudogene. This CDR3 has 13 amino acids. As DNA, the CDR3 is TGTGCCAGCAGCAAGGAGGGGACCTACGAGCAGTACTTC. Protein: CASSKEGTYEQYF.

The V call is TRBV5-1, the J call TRBJ2-1; 9 nucleotides match TRBD2. Germline V gene lookup returns CDR1 SGHRS and CDR2 YFSETQ. This CDR3 has 16 residues. With V trimmed by 0 bases and J by 2 bases, 3 bases remained unmatched. The CDR3, as DNA: TGCGCCAGCAGCTTGGTCCTAGCGGGAACCTACAATGAGCAGTTCTTC. Protein product: CASSLVLAGTYNEQFF.

The rearrangement uses TRBV5-1 and TRBJ2-7; 10 nucleotides align to TRBD2. The CDR3 length is 16 residues. With 5 bases clipped from V and 0 bases from J, the junction kept 8 bases outside the gene matches. The germline CDR1 and CDR2 sequences are SGHRS and YFSETQ. CDR3 coding DNA: TGCGCCAGCAGTAGCCTTGGACTAGCGGACTCCTACGAGCAGTACTTC. Protein sequence: CASSSLGLADSYEQYF.

In DNA form, the CDR3 reads TGTGCCAGCAGTTACTCAACTAGCGGGGGCCATGAGCAGTTCTTC. Protein: CASSYSTSGGHEQFF. The gene calls are TRBV6-5 and TRBJ2-1; 11 nucleotides align to TRBD2. The ends lost 0 bases at V and 8 bases at J; junction bases unmatched: 3. The CDR3 totals 15 residues. CDR1 is MNHEY, CDR2 SVGAGI, per germline.

The chain joins TRBV14 to TRBJ1-1; D is undetermined. This CDR3 is 17 amino acids long. Trimming took 0 bases from V and 3 from J, leaving 17 bases between them. The germline V gene has CDR1 SGHDN and CDR2 FVKESK. CDR3 region: CASSQDRKRGSYTEAFF. The CDR3 region has the DNA TGTGCCAGCAGCCAAGATAGGAAGCGGGGAAGTTACACTGAAGCTTTCTTT.

The genes are TRBV10-3 and TRBJ2-7, with TRBD2 identical over 7 bases. Germline V CDR1 and CDR2: ENHRY, SYGVKD. CDR3 size: 14 residues. The trim removed 6 bases at V and 2 bases at J, leaving 7 bases unmatched. The CDR3 reads CAIRPGLRTYEQYF. In nucleotides, the CDR3 is TGTGCCATCAGACCGGGACTACGAACCTACGAGCAGTACTTC.

This rearrangement joins TRBV12-5 to TRBJ2-1; D is possibly TRBD2 (5 bases). Trimming removed 3 bases at V and 0 bases at J, with 9 bases between. Germline V gene sequence: CDR1 LGHNT, CDR2 FRNRAP. This CDR3 has 15 amino acids. The CDR3: CASGFRRSSYNEQFF. CDR3 coding DNA: TGTGCTAGTGGTTTTCGGAGGAGCTCCTACAATGAGCAGTTCTTC.

The genes are TRBV5-1 and TRBJ2-3, with 12 bases identical to TRBD2. This CDR3 is 17 amino acids long. Trimming removed 6 bases from V and 6 bases from J; junction bases left unmatched: 14. From germline, CDR1 is SGHRS and CDR2 YFSETQ. CDR3: CASNHELAGGIYDTQYF. In DNA form, the CDR3 reads TGCGCCAGCAACCACGAGCTAGCGGGAGGGATCTACGATACGCAGTATTTT.

The chain uses TRBV6-1 and TRBJ2-3; TRBD2 matches 11 bases. The CDR3 runs to 15 residues. With V trimmed by 6 bases and J by 2 bases, 4 bases remained unmatched. Germline V gives CDR1 MNHNS, CDR2 SASEGT. In nucleotides, the CDR3 is TGTGCCAGCAGAACTAGCGGGAGCCCCACAGATACGCAGTATTTT. It yields the protein CASRTSGSPTDTQYF.

The chain combines TRBV20-1 with TRBJ2-7; TRBD1 might be the D (6 bases). Germline V gives CDR1 DFQATT, CDR2 SNEGSKA (reference sequence). CDR3 length: 11 residues. Trimming removed 6 bases from V and 9 bases from J, with 15 bases in between. DNA of the CDR3: TGCAGTGCCACGCCAGGGGCGGCGCAGTACTTC. Its protein is CSATPGAAQYF.

The V and J genes are TRBV30 and TRBJ1-2; perhaps TRBD1 as D (6 bases). CDR3 length: 12 amino acids. With 5 bases removed from V and 7 bases from J, the gap between germline ends came to 14 bases. Germline lookup yields CDR1 GTSNPN and CDR2 SVGIG (reference sequence). CDR3 sequence (DNA): TGTGCCTGGGCAATGGGGGCAGCTGGCTACACCTTC. The encoded protein is CAWAMGAAGYTF.

The chain uses TRBV7-2 and TRBJ2-2; tentative D call: TRBD1 (5 bases). The CDR3 has 16 amino acids. V lost 5 bases and J 4 bases, leaving 17 bases between the germline ends. Germline CDR1 is SGHTA and CDR2 is FQGNSA. The CDR3 region has the DNA TGTGCCAGCAGCCTACCCGGCCCAGGGTCCACCGGGGAGCTGTTTTTT. Translation gives CASSLPGPGSTGELFF.

This clone was seen more than once but under ten times. This chain uses TRBV20-1 with TRBJ1-2, with TRBD1 matching 7 bases. Germline CDR1 DFQATT, CDR2 SNEGSKA (reference sequence). The CDR3 runs 11 residues. Trimming removed 8 bases from V and 8 bases from J; junction bases left unmatched: 8. The CDR3 here is CSPRDRKGYTF. The DNA of the CDR3 is TGCAGTCCCCGGGACAGAAAAGGCTACACCTTC.

The chain joins TRBV29-1 to TRBJ1-1; the match to TRBD1 covers 12 bases. Germline CDR1 and CDR2: SQVTM and ANQGSEA. V was pared by 1 base and J by 3 bases, with 12 bases of the junction left unmatched. CDR3 length equals 18 residues. CDR3 residues: CSVEGGTGGGLRDTEAFF. CDR3 nucleotides: TGCAGCGTTGAAGGGGGGACAGGGGGCGGACTACGGGACACTGAAGCTTTCTTT.